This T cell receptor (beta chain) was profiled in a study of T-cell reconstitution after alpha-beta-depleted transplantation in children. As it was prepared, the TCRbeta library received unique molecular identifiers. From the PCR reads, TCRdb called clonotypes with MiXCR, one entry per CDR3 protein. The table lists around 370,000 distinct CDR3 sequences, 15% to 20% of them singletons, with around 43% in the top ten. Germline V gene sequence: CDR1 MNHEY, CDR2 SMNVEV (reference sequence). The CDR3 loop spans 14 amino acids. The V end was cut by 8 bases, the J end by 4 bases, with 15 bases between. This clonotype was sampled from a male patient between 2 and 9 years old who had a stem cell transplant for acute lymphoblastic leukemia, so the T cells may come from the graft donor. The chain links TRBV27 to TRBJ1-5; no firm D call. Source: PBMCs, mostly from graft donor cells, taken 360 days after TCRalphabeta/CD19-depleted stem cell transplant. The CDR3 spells CASAPWSPNQPQHF. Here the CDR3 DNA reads TGTGCCAGCGCCCCGTGGAGTCCTAATCAGCCCCAGCATTTT.